Many counts were recorded for the clone carrying this TCR beta chain. TCRdb independently ran MiXCR on the 5' RACE reads; one entry per CDR3 protein. This table holds about 110,000 distinct CDR3 sequences, about 12% found once. These data come from a study of early T cells in non-severe SARS-CoV-2 infection. This TCR was recovered from an adult who was a healthcare worker with PCR-confirmed SARS-CoV-2 infection or an uninfected control (not recorded which). The source material was whole blood.

CDR3 residues: CASSPNSFPETQYF. The CDR3 bases are TGTGCCAGCAGCCCAAACAGTTTCCCAGAGACCCAGTACTTC. The chain employs TRBV7-9 and TRBJ2-5; no firm D call. V gave up 5 bases and J gave up 4 bases, with 14 bases separating them. The CDR3 covers 14 residues. Germline V gene data show CDR1 as SEHNR and CDR2 as FQNEAQ (reference sequence).